These 28 T cell receptor beta chains share one sample of origin, sequenced in a study of identical twins. In TCRdb, the 5' RACE reads were re-called with MiXCR into one record per CDR3 protein. The sample lists some 660,000 distinct CDR3 sequences; 8% to 9% were seen once. These same records also appear under a second study, on yellow fever vaccine responses in identical twins.

The sample comprised PBMCs. These TCRs come from a young woman in good health.

In this sample, this clonotype turned up many times. The chain is built from TRBV12-3 or TRBV12-4 and TRBJ2-1, with 7 nucleotides matching TRBD1. The CDR3 totals 12 residues. V dropped 5 bases and J dropped 12; count of bases not matched to a gene: 7. This CDR3 reads CASSPRAGGQFF. In DNA, the CDR3 is TGTGCCAGCAGTCCCCGCGCAGGGGGGCAGTTCTTC.

This clonotype has only a few counts. The rearrangement joins TRBV11-2 to TRBJ2-1, with TRBD1 matching 8 bases. The CDR3 length is 14 residues. J was trimmed by 8 bases and V by 3 bases; bases with no gene match: 6. The V gene's germline CDR1 is SGHAT and CDR2 FQNNGV. The CDR3 coding sequence is TGTGCCAGCAGCTTGAAACAGGGGGTTGATGAGCAGTTCTTC. Its translation: CASSLKQGVDEQFF.

Many counts were recorded for this clonotype. The chain couples TRBV12-3 or TRBV12-4 to TRBJ2-1, with 7 bases matching TRBD2. This CDR3 comprises 14 residues. V trimming: 8 bases; J trimming: 8 bases; junction bases outside the gene matches: 12. CDR3 amino acids: CASQPDLGGDEQFF. In nucleotides, the CDR3 is TGTGCCAGCCAACCCGACCTGGGGGGGGATGAGCAGTTCTTC.

Only a few counts were recorded for this clonotype. CDR3: CASSYSAADTQYF. In nucleotides, the CDR3 is TGTGCCAGCAGTTACTCGGCTGCAGATACGCAGTATTTT. This sequence joins TRBV6-5 and TRBJ2-3; D is ambiguous. The V end lost 0 bases, the J end lost 4 bases, and 5 bases lay between the germline ends. The CDR3 totals 13 residues. In germline, CDR1 is MNHEY, CDR2 SVGAGI.

This clonotype was seen a handful of times. CDR3 in DNA: TGTGCCATCAGGGACGCTAGGACTAGCGGGGGTTTCAGTCCCGGGGAGCTGTTTTTT. Residues: CAIRDARTSGGFSPGELFF. This chain links TRBV10-3 with TRBJ2-2; 13 bases agree with TRBD2. With V trimmed by 6 bases and J by 6 bases, 16 bases remained unmatched. Germline lookup yields CDR1 ENHRY and CDR2 SYGVKD. The CDR3 runs to 19 residues.

This clonotype turned up a few times. V gene TRBV6-1 combines with J gene TRBJ2-3; perhaps TRBD2 as D (6 bases). The V end was cut by 5 bases, the J end by 0 bases, with 12 bases between. The length of the CDR3 is 15 residues. Germline CDR1 is MNHNS and CDR2 is SASEGT. CDR3 sequence: CASSRAGTSTDTQYF. CDR3 bases: TGTGCCAGCAGTAGAGCCGGGACTAGCACAGATACGCAGTATTTT.

There are a few counts of this clonotype. V usage is TRBV7-9 and J usage is TRBJ1-1; D gene ambiguous. V lost 4 bases to trimming and J lost 3 bases, with 15 bases between them. Germline V CDR1 and CDR2: SEHNR, FQNEAQ (reference sequence). The CDR3 contains 15 residues. This CDR3 reads CASSSRAGGDTEAFF. CDR3 bases: TGTGCCAGCAGCTCACGGGCGGGTGGGGACACTGAAGCTTTCTTT.

The J gene is TRBJ2-7, the V gene TRBV7-6, with TRBD2 matching 7 bases. The CDR3 length is 13 residues. Germline V gives CDR1 SGHVS, CDR2 FNYEAQ. The ends lost 5 bases at V and 3 bases at J; junction bases unmatched: 4. The CDR3 nucleotides are TGTGCCAGCAGCCCGGGGGGTGACTACGAGCAGTACTTC. Protein product: CASSPGGDYEQYF. The variable domain in full, completed from reference TRBV7-6 and TRBJ2-7, reads GAGVSQSPRYKVTKRGQDVALRCDPISGHVSLYWYRQALGQGPEFLTYFNYEAQQDKSGLPNDRFSAERPEGSISTLTIQRTEQRDSAMYRCASSPGGDYEQYFGPGTRLTVT.

The chain recombines TRBV9 with TRBJ2-3; 10 bases are a match to TRBD2. CDR3 size: 15 residues. J gave up 1 base and V 3 bases, and 2 bases lay outside the gene matches. Germline values: CDR1 SGDLS, CDR2 YYNGEE. This chain's CDR3 is CASSGSGRGTDTQYF. CDR3 in DNA: TGTGCCAGCAGCGGAAGCGGGAGGGGCACAGATACGCAGTATTTT.

This clonotype was counted only a few times. CDR3 protein: CSVEGAPYEQYF. The CDR3 DNA reads as TGCAGCGTTGAAGGGGCGCCGTACGAGCAGTACTTC. This sequence joins TRBV29-1 and TRBJ2-7; D unclear. Per germline, CDR1 SQVTM and CDR2 ANQGSEA. V was clipped by 1 base and J by 4 bases, with 8 bases between them. The CDR3 is 12 residues long.

The sample holds many counts of this clonotype. The chain couples TRBV12-3 or TRBV12-4 to TRBJ2-7; no clear D. V gave up 6 bases and J gave up 1 base, with 13 bases separating them. The CDR3 loop spans 14 amino acids. The DNA of the CDR3 is TGTGCCAGCAGGCCTTTGGACGCTTCCTACGAGCAGTACTTC. The encoded protein is CASRPLDASYEQYF.

This sequence joins TRBV30 and TRBJ2-1; D remains unclear. V dropped 3 bases and J dropped 8 bases, with 11 bases sitting between them. Germline CDR1 reads GTSNPN; CDR2 reads SVGIG (reference sequence). The CDR3 covers 12 residues. The CDR3 loop is CAWSTRSYEQFF. The CDR3, as DNA: TGTGCCTGGAGCACCAGGTCTTATGAGCAGTTCTTC.

This clonotype appeared many times. The V gene is TRBV10-3, the J gene TRBJ1-1; D not certain. V lost 3 bases to trimming and J lost 3 bases, with 8 bases between them. CDR1 and CDR2 (germline): ENHRY, SYGVKD. The CDR3 is 13 amino acids. The CDR3 spells CAISDRSDTEAFF. The CDR3 coding sequence is TGTGCCATCAGTGATCGGTCAGACACTGAAGCTTTCTTT.

The rearrangement joins TRBV7-9 to TRBJ2-7, with 9 bases fitting TRBD1. With V trimmed by 5 bases and J by 3 bases, 11 bases remained unmatched. The CDR3 is made up of 16 amino acids. CDR1 SEHNR and CDR2 FQNEAQ come from the germline V gene (reference sequence). CDR3 in DNA: TGTGCCAGCAGCCAAAAGGCCGGGACAGGGCTCTACGAGCAGTACTTC. It is translated as CASSQKAGTGLYEQYF.

This chain connects TRBV28 to TRBJ2-2, with a weak D call TRBD2 (6 bases). The V gene's germline CDR1 is MDHEN and CDR2 SYDVKM. This CDR3 is built from 16 residues. The ends were cut back, 5 bases at V and 6 bases at J, with 19 bases in the middle. As DNA, the CDR3 is TGTGCCAGCAGTAGGGTCCGGGGGATTTATTCCGGGGAGCTGTTTTTT. Amino acids: CASSRVRGIYSGELFF.

The genes are TRBV6-1 and TRBJ1-6; TRBD1 agrees at 9 bases. Germline V gives CDR1 MNHNS, CDR2 SASEGT. The CDR3 extends over 15 amino acids. Unmatched junction bases numbered 5, after V lost 2 bases and J lost 9 bases. This chain's CDR3 is CASSELGTGSSPLHF. Here the CDR3 DNA reads TGTGCCAGCAGTGAACTCGGGACAGGGAGTTCACCCCTCCACTTT.

This clonotype occurred a few times. The chain uses TRBV11-2 and TRBJ2-1, with D possibly being TRBD2 (6 bases). Germline CDR1 reads SGHAT; CDR2 reads FQNNGV. Trimming removed 5 bases from V and 0 bases from J, with 14 bases in between. The CDR3 is 16 amino acids. CDR3 DNA sequence: TGTGCCAGCAGCCGAGAGCGGGTCCTCTCCTACAATGAGCAGTTCTTC. Its protein is CASSRERVLSYNEQFF. The variable domain in full, with the rest retrieved from reference TRBV11-2 and TRBJ2-1, is EAGVAQSPRYKIIEKRQSVAFWCNPISGHATLYWYQQILGQGPKLLIQFQNNGVVDDSQLPKDRFSAERLKGVDSTLKIQPAKLEDSAVYLCASSRERVLSYNEQFFGPGTRLTVL.

This clonotype was detected ten times or more. CDR3 sequence: CASSQGDQTQYF. CDR3 DNA sequence: TGTGCCAGCAGCCAAGGGGACCAGACCCAGTACTTC. The genes are TRBV3-1 and TRBJ2-5; the D call may be TRBD1 or TRBD2 (5 bases each). The CDR3 sequence is 12 residues long. V was pared by 1 base and J by 6 bases, with 6 bases between. CDR1 is LGHDT and CDR2 is YNNKEL in the germline V gene (reference sequence).

This clonotype occurred a few times. The chain is built from TRBV20-1 and TRBJ2-7; D is ambiguous. This CDR3 region has 14 residues. Trimming removed 0 bases at V and 3 bases at J, with 12 bases between. Per germline, CDR1 DFQATT and CDR2 SNEGSKA (reference sequence). The CDR3 coding sequence is TGCAGTGCTAGAGATTCCGGCAGCATCTACGAGCAGTACTTC. Its translation: CSARDSGSIYEQYF.

J is TRBJ2-4 and V is TRBV5-5; tentative D call: TRBD1 (5 bases). Trimming pared 1 base from V and 11 bases from J, leaving 10 bases between. The CDR3 loop spans 12 amino acids. Germline V gene data show CDR1 as SGHKS and CDR2 as YYEKEE (reference sequence). As DNA, the CDR3 is TGTGCCAGCAGCTTGCAGGGAATGGTTCAGTACTTC. It encodes CASSLQGMVQYF.

This clonotype was counted only a few times. V gene TRBV7-2 combines with J gene TRBJ2-3, with TRBD2 matching 8 bases. V was clipped by 5 bases and J by 3 bases; unmatched bases: 7. Germline loops: CDR1 SGHTA, CDR2 FQGNSA. This CDR3 contains 15 residues. The CDR3 is CASSDRAGVTDTQYF. DNA for the CDR3: TGTGCCAGCAGCGATAGAGCGGGAGTAACAGATACGCAGTATTTT.

This chain links TRBV7-6 with TRBJ2-2; 7 bases line up with TRBD1. CDR1 is SGHVS and CDR2 is FNYEAQ in the germline V gene. The J segment lost 5 bases and the V segment lost 4 bases, leaving 4 bases of the junction unmatched. CDR3 size: 14 residues. The CDR3: CASSYRGKTGELFF. The CDR3 DNA follows: TGTGCCAGCAGCTACAGGGGTAAAACCGGGGAGCTGTTTTTT.

This clonotype was counted between two and nine times. The chain employs TRBV6-5 and TRBJ1-5; no clear D. The V end was cut by 4 bases, the J end by 3 bases, with 13 bases between. Germline values: CDR1 MNHEY, CDR2 SVGAGI. There are 15 residues in the CDR3. CDR3 region: CASSSLQDINQPQHF. The CDR3 DNA reads TGTGCCAGCAGTTCGCTCCAGGATATCAATCAGCCCCAGCATTTT.

The gene calls are TRBV5-1 and TRBJ2-3; TRBD1 aligns across 7 bases. Per germline, CDR1 SGHRS and CDR2 YFSETQ. The CDR3 extends over 15 amino acids. After removal of 2 bases from V and 2 bases from J, the junction contained 5 bases not matched to a gene. The CDR3 here is CASSLDRAITDTQYF. The CDR3 DNA reads as TGCGCCAGCAGCTTAGACAGGGCGATCACAGATACGCAGTATTTT.

The table lists this clonotype with a few counts. V and J are TRBV5-7 and TRBJ1-1, with D maybe TRBD1 (5 bases). TRBV5-7 is designated an ORF whose function remains uncertain. The CDR3 spans 11 residues. V lost 4 bases, J lost 10 bases, and 11 bases lay in between. The CDR3 coding sequence is TGTGCCAGCAGCGCACGGGGGGGAGCTTTCTTT. Encoded protein: CASSARGGAFF.

This clonotype came up a few times. The V gene is TRBV10-2, the J gene TRBJ2-4, with D uncertain. V dropped 5 bases and J dropped 0 bases, with 8 bases sitting between them. Germline values: CDR1 WSHSY, CDR2 SAAADI. This CDR3 spans 14 amino acids. DNA for the CDR3: TGCGCCAGCAGTCCAGCCCTAGCCAAAAACATTCAGTACTTC. Its protein is CASSPALAKNIQYF.

The chain joins TRBV20-1 to TRBJ2-5; 12 positions match TRBD2. This CDR3 contains 17 residues. The junction had 8 bases not matched to a gene; V was cut back by 0 bases and J by 3 bases. The germline gives CDR1 DFQATT, CDR2 SNEGSKA (reference sequence). CDR3 sequence (DNA): TGCAGTGCTAGAGATTTGCAACTAGCGGGGGGAAAAGAGACCCAGTACTTC. Residues: CSARDLQLAGGKETQYF.

There are a few counts of this clonotype. The chain is built from TRBV20-1 and TRBJ2-7; 8 bases fit TRBD2. The CDR3 has 14 residues. Germline CDR1 reads DFQATT; CDR2 reads SNEGSKA (reference sequence). The V and J ends lost 3 bases and 1 base, in that order; junction bases with no gene match: 5. The CDR3 here is CSARYIAGSYEQYF. The CDR3 DNA sequence: TGCAGTGCTAGGTATATAGCGGGATCCTACGAGCAGTACTTC.